The entry below gives a single T cell receptor beta chain sequence along with its context. Its antigen is currently unknown. PCR was performed a second time for roughly 7 to 11 cycles using a sample-barcoded 5' primer and a J-beta primer mix. TCRdb re-called the 5' RACE reads with MiXCR, one entry per CDR3 protein. Among 910,000 or so distinct CDR3 sequences listed, around 54% were seen once. These data come from a study of blood T cells in healthy people across ages. The overall study: Through template switching, about one barcoded beta molecule was captured per two T cells, as measured in model experiments.

This CDR3 has 15 amino acids. Losses at the gene ends were 7 bases for V and 3 bases for J; bases not matched to a gene: 9. Germline CDR1 is MGHRA and CDR2 is YSYEKL. Points from the study as a whole: Long-lived and aged donors differed, with more naive CD4+ cells and higher diversity in the long-lived. Per million T cells, the diversity of TCR beta decreased roughly linearly as age advanced.

Total RNA was isolated from each sample in quantities of at least 5 micrograms. The V and J genes are TRBV4-1 and TRBJ2-7; 10 positions agree with TRBD2. The sequence came from a woman between 55 and 75 years old in good health. The specimen sequenced was blood. The CDR3 DNA is TGCGCCAGCAACCCACTAGCGGGATCAGTCTACGAGCAGTACTTC. It yields the protein CASNPLAGSVYEQYF.